This is a list of T cell receptor beta chains from one sample in a study of naive and memory T cell subsets. One entry per CDR3 protein results from TCRdb running MiXCR on the UMI-ligation and nested PCR reads. The sample shows around 30,000 distinct CDR3 sequences, around 10% of them seen only once. The sample comprised effector memory CD4+ T cells from blood. The receptor set was obtained from a human donor in good health. Each CDR3 is given with its conserved first and last residue. Fields, in order: J gene, V gene, CDR3 protein.

J: TRBJ2-7; V: TRBV14; CDR3: CASSQGQLRAYEQYF
J: TRBJ2-3; V: TRBV27; CDR3: CASTSLESTDTQYF
J: TRBJ1-2; V: TRBV21-1; CDR3: CASSKARPPGYGYTF
J: TRBJ2-1; V: TRBV6-5; CDR3: CASSQARQAYNEQFF
J: TRBJ2-3; V: TRBV18; CDR3: CASSPDGFPTDTQYF
J: TRBJ2-1; V: TRBV9; CDR3: CASSVAGTSGGGNEQFF
J: TRBJ2-3; V: TRBV12-3/TRBV12-4; CDR3: CASSTGLDTQYF
J: TRBJ1-2; V: TRBV4-2; CDR3: CASSQGDGESYGYTF
J: TRBJ2-1; V: TRBV5-1; CDR3: CASSLYSGSRGNEQFF
J: TRBJ2-5; V: TRBV9; CDR3: CASSAGGTSYQETQYF
J: TRBJ2-7; V: TRBV6-6; CDR3: CASSKGQGFSYEQYF
J: TRBJ2-1; V: TRBV15; CDR3: CATSRVPSGEQFF
J: TRBJ1-1; V: TRBV20-1; CDR3: CSASAGASTEAFF
J: TRBJ1-1; V: TRBV9; CDR3: CASSPRQVLTNTEAFF
J: TRBJ2-7; V: TRBV2; CDR3: CASSEWGYEQYF
J: TRBJ1-5; V: TRBV2; CDR3: CASTRGQPNQPQHF
J: TRBJ1-1; V: TRBV27; CDR3: CASSFEGMITEAFF
J: TRBJ1-6; V: TRBV7-2; CDR3: CASSLSPGGPNSPLHF
J: TRBJ2-7; V: TRBV12-3/TRBV12-4; CDR3: CASSLRRSGTPSYEQYF
J: TRBJ1-1; V: TRBV7-8; CDR3: CASSLARTEMNTEAFF
J: TRBJ2-4; V: TRBV29-1; CDR3: CSVALQALAKNIQYF
J: TRBJ1-3; V: TRBV29-1; CDR3: CSARTEALGNTIYF
J: TRBJ1-5; V: TRBV4-3; CDR3: CASSQDFGAGGNQPQHF
J: TRBJ1-2; V: TRBV20-1; CDR3: CSAVWAGVGYTF
J: TRBJ1-6; V: TRBV20-1; CDR3: CIGQVDSPLHF
J: TRBJ1-1; V: TRBV3-1; CDR3: CASSGTTGSTEAFF
J: TRBJ1-1; V: TRBV7-2; CDR3: CASRQGLLNTEAFF
J: TRBJ2-7; V: TRBV12-3/TRBV12-4; CDR3: CASTKWGTGSYEQYF
J: TRBJ1-2; V: TRBV24-1; CDR3: CATSDSRTGPGDYGYTF
J: TRBJ1-4; V: TRBV2; CDR3: CASSRSIQGEKLFF
J: TRBJ1-5; V: TRBV3-1; CDR3: CASSQGPGAVSQPQHF
J: TRBJ2-2; V: TRBV7-6; CDR3: CASSLAATSGKGGELFF
J: TRBJ2-1; V: TRBV5-5; CDR3: CASSLDTAEQFF
J: TRBJ2-5; V: TRBV9; CDR3: CASSVSGTSVFETQYF
J: TRBJ1-2; V: TRBV3-1; CDR3: CASSRDRGPYGYTF
J: TRBJ1-5; V: TRBV20-1; CDR3: CSARDRGQSNQPQHF
J: TRBJ2-7; V: TRBV7-2; CDR3: CASSPGLASSYEQYF
J: TRBJ2-1; V: TRBV6-4; CDR3: CASSVMVGNEQFF
J: TRBJ2-1; V: TRBV3-1; CDR3: CASSQKGRSYNEQFF
J: TRBJ1-5; V: TRBV10-2; CDR3: CASRRDRGAYSNQPQHF
J: TRBJ2-3; V: TRBV5-1; CDR3: CASSRIPPGLAGGVADTQYF
J: TRBJ2-1; V: TRBV27; CDR3: CASSRTSGRAYNEQFF
J: TRBJ1-3; V: TRBV29-1; CDR3: CAFTGSGNTIYF
J: TRBJ2-5; V: TRBV7-6; CDR3: CASGQETQYF
J: TRBJ1-6; V: TRBV6-2/TRBV6-3; CDR3: CASSYVGISSSPLHF
J: TRBJ2-1; V: TRBV29-1; CDR3: CSVNSGGVVGNEQFF
J: TRBJ2-2; V: TRBV7-8; CDR3: CASNPGTRTGELFF
J: TRBJ2-7; V: TRBV15; CDR3: CATSRDLGTYEQYF
J: TRBJ1-5; V: TRBV10-1; CDR3: CASSRQGQDSRYSNQPQHF
J: TRBJ1-6; V: TRBV7-9; CDR3: CASSGGGQVNSPLHF
J: TRBJ2-7; V: TRBV6-6; CDR3: CASLWARGAYEQYF
J: TRBJ1-5; V: TRBV20-1; CDR3: CSARANLGGNQPQHF
J: TRBJ1-6; V: TRBV20-1; CDR3: CSARDPLSSYNSPLHF
J: TRBJ2-5; V: TRBV29-1; CDR3: CSFKRGRMETQYF
J: TRBJ2-1; V: TRBV2; CDR3: CASSALLAGISYNEQFF
J: TRBJ2-1; V: TRBV29-1; CDR3: CSVEPQDRVMDNEQFF
J: TRBJ1-5; V: TRBV10-3; CDR3: CAISESGYQPQHF
J: TRBJ1-4; V: TRBV29-1; CDR3: CSAYATNEKLFF
J: TRBJ1-5; V: TRBV20-1; CDR3: CSARGTGGLQPQHF